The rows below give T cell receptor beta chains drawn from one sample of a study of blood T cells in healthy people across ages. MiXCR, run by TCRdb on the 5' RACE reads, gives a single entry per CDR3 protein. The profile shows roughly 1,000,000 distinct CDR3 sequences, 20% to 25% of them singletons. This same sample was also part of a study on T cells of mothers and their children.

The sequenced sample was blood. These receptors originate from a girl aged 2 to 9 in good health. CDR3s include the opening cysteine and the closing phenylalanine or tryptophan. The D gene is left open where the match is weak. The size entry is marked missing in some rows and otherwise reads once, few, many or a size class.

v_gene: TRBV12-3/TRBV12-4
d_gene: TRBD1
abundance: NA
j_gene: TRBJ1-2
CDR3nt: TGTGCCAGCAGTTTAGTCCCCCAGGGGGCTTATTACTATGGCTACACCTTC
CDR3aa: CASSLVPQGAYYYGYTF

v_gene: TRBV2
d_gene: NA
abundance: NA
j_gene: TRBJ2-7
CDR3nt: TGTGCCAGCAGTGAATTTGCGGCAGGTGGATCCAGTTACGAGCAGTACTTC
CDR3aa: CASSEFAAGGSSYEQYF

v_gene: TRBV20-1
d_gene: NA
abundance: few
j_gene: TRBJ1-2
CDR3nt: TGCAGTGCTAGAGATCTCTGGGGCTACACCTTC
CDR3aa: CSARDLWGYTF

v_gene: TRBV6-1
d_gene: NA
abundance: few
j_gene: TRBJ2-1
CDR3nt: TGTGCCAGCAGTGAAGCGCTTAGTTCGTGGAATGAGCAGTTCTTC
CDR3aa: CASSEALSSWNEQFF

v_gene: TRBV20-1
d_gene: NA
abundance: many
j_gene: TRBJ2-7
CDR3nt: TGCAGTGCTGGCCTTGGGGGTGGGTACGAGCAGTACTTC
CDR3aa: CSAGLGGGYEQYF

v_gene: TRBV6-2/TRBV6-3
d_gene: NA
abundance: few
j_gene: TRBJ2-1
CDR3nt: TGTGCCAGCAGTTCTACCATCCATGAGCAGTTCTTC
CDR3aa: CASSSTIHEQFF

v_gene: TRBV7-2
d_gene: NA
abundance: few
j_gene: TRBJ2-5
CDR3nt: TGTGCCAGCAGCCAGGGACCTGGATCCTGGGAGACCCAGTACTTC
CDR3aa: CASSQGPGSWETQYF

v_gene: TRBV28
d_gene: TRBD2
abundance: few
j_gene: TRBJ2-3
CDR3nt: TGTGCCAGCAGTTTCGCGGGACTAGCGACAGATACGCAGTATTTT
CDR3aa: CASSFAGLATDTQYF

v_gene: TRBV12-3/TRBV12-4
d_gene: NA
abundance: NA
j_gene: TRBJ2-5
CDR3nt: TGTGCCAGCAGTTTCCAAGGGGTGGAGACCCAGTACTTC
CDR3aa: CASSFQGVETQYF

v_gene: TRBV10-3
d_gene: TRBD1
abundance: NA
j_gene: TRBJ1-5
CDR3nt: TGTGCCATCAGTGAGTCGGGACAGGGTAATCAGCCCCAGCATTTT
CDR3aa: CAISESGQGNQPQHF

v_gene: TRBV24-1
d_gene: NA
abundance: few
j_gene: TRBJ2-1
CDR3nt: TGTGCCACCAGTTTAAGTTGGGGCGGAGACTCCTACAATGAGCAGTTCTTC
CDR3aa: CATSLSWGGDSYNEQFF

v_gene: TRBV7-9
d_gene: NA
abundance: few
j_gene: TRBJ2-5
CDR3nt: TGTGCCAGCAGTAGATCGGTCCAAGAGACCCAGTACTTC
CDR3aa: CASSRSVQETQYF

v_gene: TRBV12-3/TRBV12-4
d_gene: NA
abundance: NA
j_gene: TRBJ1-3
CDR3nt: TGTGCCAGCACCTTCCCCAGGGGCTCTGGAAACACCATATATTTT
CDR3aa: CASTFPRGSGNTIYF

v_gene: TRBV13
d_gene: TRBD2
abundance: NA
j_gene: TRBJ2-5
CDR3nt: TGTGCCAGCAGCTTATCCAGCGGGACTGAGGAGTTCTTC
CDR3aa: CASSLSSGTEEFF

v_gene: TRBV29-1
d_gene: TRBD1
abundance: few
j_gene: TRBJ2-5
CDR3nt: TGCAGCGTTCAAGTGGTTGGGGGACAGACCTTTCAAGGGACCCAGTACTTC
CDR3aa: CSVQVVGGQTFQGTQYF

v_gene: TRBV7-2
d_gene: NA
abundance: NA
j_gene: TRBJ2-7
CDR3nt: TGTGCCAGCACCGATGTCGGGGGACCCTACGAGCAGTACTTC
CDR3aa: CASTDVGGPYEQYF

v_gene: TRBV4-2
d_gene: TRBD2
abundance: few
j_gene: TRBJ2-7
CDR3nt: TGTGCCAGCAGCGAGGGACTAGCGGCGTACGAGCAGTACTTC
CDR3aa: CASSEGLAAYEQYF